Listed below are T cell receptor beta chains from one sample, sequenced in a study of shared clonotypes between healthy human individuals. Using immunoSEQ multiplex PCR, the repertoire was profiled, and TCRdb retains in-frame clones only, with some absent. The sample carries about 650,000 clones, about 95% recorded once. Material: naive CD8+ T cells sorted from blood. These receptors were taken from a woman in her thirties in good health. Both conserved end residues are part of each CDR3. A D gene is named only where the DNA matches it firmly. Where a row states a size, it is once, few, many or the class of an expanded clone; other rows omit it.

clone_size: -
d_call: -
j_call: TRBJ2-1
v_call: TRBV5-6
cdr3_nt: TGTGCCAGCAGCTTGGTGCGGGGCAATGAGCAGTTCTTC
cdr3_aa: CASSLVRGNEQFF

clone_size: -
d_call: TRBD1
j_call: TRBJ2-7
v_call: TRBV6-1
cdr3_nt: TGTGCCAGCAGTGTTTGGACAGGGGTAATCTACGAGCAGTACTTC
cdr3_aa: CASSVWTGVIYEQYF

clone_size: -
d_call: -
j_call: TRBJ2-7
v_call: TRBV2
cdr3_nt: TGTGCCAGCAGCAGGGGCGGGAGTCCCTACGAGCAGTACTTC
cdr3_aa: CASSRGGSPYEQYF

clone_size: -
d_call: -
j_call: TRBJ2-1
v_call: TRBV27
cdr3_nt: TGTGCCAGCACCCCTGTAGGGCTAGGGACCTACAATGAGCAGTTCTTC
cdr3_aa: CASTPVGLGTYNEQFF

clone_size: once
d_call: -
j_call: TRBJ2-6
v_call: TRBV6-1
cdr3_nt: TGTGCCAGCAGTGAAGGCACCTCCAACGTCCTGACTTTC
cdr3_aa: CASSEGTSNVLTF

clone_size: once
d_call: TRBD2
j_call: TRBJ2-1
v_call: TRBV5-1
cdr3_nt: TGCGCCAGCAGCATGAGGATAGCGGGAGGGCCGGACAATGAGCAGTTCTTC
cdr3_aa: CASSMRIAGGPDNEQFF

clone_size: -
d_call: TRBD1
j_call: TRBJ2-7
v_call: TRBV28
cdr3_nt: TGTGCCAGCAGTTCCCGGGACAGGGGGTACGAGCAGTACTTC
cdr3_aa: CASSSRDRGYEQYF

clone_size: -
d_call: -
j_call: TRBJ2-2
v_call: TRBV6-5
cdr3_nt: TGTGCCAGCAGTTACGGCAGGCACACCGGGGAGCTGTTTTTT
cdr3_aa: CASSYGRHTGELFF

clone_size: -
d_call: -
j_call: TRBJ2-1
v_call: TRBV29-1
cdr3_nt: TGCAGCGTTGTCACGCCCATCGAGCAGTTCTTC
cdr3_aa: CSVVTPIEQFF

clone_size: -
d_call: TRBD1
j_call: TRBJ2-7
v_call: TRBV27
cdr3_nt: TGTGCCAGCAGTGACAGGGGGACTTGGGAGCAGTACTTC
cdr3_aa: CASSDRGTWEQYF

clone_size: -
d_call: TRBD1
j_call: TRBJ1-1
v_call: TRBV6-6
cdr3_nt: TGTGCCACCCATATGGACAGGGGCACTGAAGCTTTCTTT
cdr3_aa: CATHMDRGTEAFF

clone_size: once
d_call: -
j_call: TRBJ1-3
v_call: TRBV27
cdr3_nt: TGTGCCAGCAGGACAGGCCCGGAGGGAAACACCATATATTTT
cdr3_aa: CASRTGPEGNTIYF

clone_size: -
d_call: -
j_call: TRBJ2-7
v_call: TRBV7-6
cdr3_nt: TGTGCCAGCAGCCCGGGGGTTTTAGGCGAGCAGTACTTC
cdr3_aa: CASSPGVLGEQYF

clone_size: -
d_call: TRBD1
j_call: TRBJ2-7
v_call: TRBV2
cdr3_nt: TGTGCCAGCAGCTCACGGGACAGGGGTACCTACGAGCAGTACTTC
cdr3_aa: CASSSRDRGTYEQYF

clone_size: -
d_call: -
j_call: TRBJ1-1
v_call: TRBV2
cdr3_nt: TGTGCCAGCAGTGATCAGGGACTGAACACTGAAGCTTTCTTT
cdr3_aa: CASSDQGLNTEAFF

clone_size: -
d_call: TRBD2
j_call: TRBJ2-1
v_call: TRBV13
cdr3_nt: TGTGCCAGCAGCGGCCTACGTCGGGCTCCCCAAGAAGCGGGAGTAAGCAATGAGCAGTTCTTC
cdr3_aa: CASSGLRRAPQEAGVSNEQFF

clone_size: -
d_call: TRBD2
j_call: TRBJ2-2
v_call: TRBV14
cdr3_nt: TGTGCCAGCAGCCAAGGGACTAGCTTCGGGGAGCTGTTTTTT
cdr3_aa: CASSQGTSFGELFF

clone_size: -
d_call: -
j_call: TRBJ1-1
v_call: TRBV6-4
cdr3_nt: TGTGCCAGCAGTGAAACAGACCGGGCGGAAGCTTTCTTT
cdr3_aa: CASSETDRAEAFF

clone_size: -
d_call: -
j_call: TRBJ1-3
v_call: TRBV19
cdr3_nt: TGTGCCAGTAGTATTTCCGGGGCTGGAAACACCATATATTTT
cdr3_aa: CASSISGAGNTIYF

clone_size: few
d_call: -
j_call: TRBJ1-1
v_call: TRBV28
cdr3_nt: TGTGCCAGCAGTTTATGGACAGTCTATAGGAACACTGAAGCTTTCTTT
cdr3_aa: CASSLWTVYRNTEAFF

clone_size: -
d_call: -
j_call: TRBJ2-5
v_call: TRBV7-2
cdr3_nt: TGTGCCAGCAGCAAGACAGTTTTTAGGGAAGAGACCCAGTACTTC
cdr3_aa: CASSKTVFREETQYF

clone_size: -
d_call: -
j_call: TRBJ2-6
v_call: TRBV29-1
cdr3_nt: TGCAGCGTTTCCGAGGGGGAGGGGAGGGCCAACGTCCTGACTTTC
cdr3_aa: CSVSEGEGRANVLTF

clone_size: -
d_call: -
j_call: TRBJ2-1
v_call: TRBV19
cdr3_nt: TGTGCCAGTAGTATCTTTGCTGGACAACTCGGATACAATGAGCAGTTCTTC
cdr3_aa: CASSIFAGQLGYNEQFF

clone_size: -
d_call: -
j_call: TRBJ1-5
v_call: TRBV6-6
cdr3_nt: TGTGCCAGCACTGGGAATAGCAATCAGCCCCAGCATTTT
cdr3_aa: CASTGNSNQPQHF

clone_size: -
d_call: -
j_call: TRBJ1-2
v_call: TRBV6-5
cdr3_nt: TGTGCCAGCAGTTATGGGGCAGGGGATGGCTACACCTTC
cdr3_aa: CASSYGAGDGYTF

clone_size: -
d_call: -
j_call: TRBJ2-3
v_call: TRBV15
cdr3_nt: TGTGCCACCAGCAGTACGCGTTTGGGTACGCAGTATTTT
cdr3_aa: CATSSTRLGTQYF

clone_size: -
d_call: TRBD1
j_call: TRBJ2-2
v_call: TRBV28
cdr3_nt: TGTGCCAGCAGGAGAGGGACAGTAAACACCGGGGAGCTGTTTTTT
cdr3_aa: CASRRGTVNTGELFF

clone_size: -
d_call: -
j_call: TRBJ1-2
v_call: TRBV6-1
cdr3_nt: TGTGCCAGCAGTGAAGGGGAGGGGGTGGCCTATGGCTACACCTTC
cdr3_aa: CASSEGEGVAYGYTF

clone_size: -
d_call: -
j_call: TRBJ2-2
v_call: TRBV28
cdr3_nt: TGTGCCAGCATCCCGGGGCTGGGGGCTGACACCGGGGAGCTGTTTTTT
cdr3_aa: CASIPGLGADTGELFF

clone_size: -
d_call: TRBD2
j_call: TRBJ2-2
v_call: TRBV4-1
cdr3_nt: TGCGCCAGCAGCCAAGGACTCCTAGCGGGAGACACCGGGGAGCTGTTTTTT
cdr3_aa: CASSQGLLAGDTGELFF

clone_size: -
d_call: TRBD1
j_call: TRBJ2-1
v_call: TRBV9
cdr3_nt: TGTGCCAGCAGCGTAGGGACAGGGGATAACTACAATGAGCAGTTCTTC
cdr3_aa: CASSVGTGDNYNEQFF

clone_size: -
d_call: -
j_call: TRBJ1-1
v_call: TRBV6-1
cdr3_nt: TGTGCCAGCAGCCCGGTCCGGGGGGCTGGGGCTTTCTTT
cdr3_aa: CASSPVRGAGAFF

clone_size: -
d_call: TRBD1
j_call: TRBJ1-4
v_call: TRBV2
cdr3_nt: TGTGCCAGCAGTGGATGGGACAGTAATGAAAAACTGTTTTTT
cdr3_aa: CASSGWDSNEKLFF

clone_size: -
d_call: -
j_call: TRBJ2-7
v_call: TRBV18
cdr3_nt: TGTGCCAGCTCAGACGGAAGGGAGCAGTACTTC
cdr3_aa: CASSDGREQYF

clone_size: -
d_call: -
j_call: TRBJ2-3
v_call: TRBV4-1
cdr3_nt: TGCGCCAGCAGCCCTCGCGGGACTCCCACCGAGGATACGCAGTATTTT
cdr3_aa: CASSPRGTPTEDTQYF

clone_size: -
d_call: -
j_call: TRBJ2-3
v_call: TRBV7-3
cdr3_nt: TGTGCCAGCAGCCCCTCACTAGCAGATACGCAGTATTTT
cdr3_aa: CASSPSLADTQYF

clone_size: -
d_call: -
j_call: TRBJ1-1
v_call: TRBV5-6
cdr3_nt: TGTGCCAGCAGCTTGGGTGTCGGGGGCACTGAAGCTTTCTTT
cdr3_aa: CASSLGVGGTEAFF

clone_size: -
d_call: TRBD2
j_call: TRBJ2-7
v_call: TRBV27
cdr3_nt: TGTGCCACATCGTTCGAGGGACTAGGGGCCTACGAGCAGTACTTC
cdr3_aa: CATSFEGLGAYEQYF

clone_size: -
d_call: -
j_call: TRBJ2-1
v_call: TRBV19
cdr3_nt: TGTGCCAGTAGTATACGCAGGGCTTATGAGCAGTTCTTC
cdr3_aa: CASSIRRAYEQFF

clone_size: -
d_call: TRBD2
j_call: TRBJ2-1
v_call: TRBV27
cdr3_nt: TGTGCAACCACTAGCGGTTCCTACAATGAGCAGTTCTTC
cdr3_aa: CATTSGSYNEQFF

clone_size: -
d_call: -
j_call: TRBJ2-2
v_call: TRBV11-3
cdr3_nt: TGTGCCAGCAGCTTAAGACTAGGATCCGGGGAGCTGTTTTTT
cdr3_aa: CASSLRLGSGELFF

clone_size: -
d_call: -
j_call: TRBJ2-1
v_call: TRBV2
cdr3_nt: TGTGCCAGCAGTGACTCGAGACAGGCCCAAAGCCGGGAGCAGTTCTTC
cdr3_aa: CASSDSRQAQSREQFF

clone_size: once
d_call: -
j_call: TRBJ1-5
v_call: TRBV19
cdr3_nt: TGTGCCAGTAATAGCTGGGCAGGGCTAAATCAGCCCCAGCATTTT
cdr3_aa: CASNSWAGLNQPQHF

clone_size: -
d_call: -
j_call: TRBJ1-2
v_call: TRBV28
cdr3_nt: TGTGCCAGCAGTTTGAGGGGGGCGGGCGGCTACACCTTC
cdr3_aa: CASSLRGAGGYTF

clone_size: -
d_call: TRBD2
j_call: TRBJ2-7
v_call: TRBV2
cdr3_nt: TGTGCCAGCAAAGGGGGACTAGCGGCCTCCTACGAGCAGTACTTC
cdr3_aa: CASKGGLAASYEQYF

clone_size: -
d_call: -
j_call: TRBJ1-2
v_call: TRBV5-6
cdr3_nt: TGTGCCAGCAGCTCGGAGACAGAATCTAACTATGGCTACACCTTC
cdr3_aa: CASSSETESNYGYTF

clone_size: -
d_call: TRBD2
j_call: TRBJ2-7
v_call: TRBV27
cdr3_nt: TGTGCCAGCAGTTTACGGGTGGGGCTACTAGCGGGAGATCCCCACGAGCAGTACTTC
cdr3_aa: CASSLRVGLLAGDPHEQYF

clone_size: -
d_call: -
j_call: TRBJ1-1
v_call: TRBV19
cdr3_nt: TGTGCCAGTAGTATAACAGGGATGGGCACTGAAGCTTTCTTT
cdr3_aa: CASSITGMGTEAFF

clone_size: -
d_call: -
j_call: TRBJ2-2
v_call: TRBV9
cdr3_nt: TGTGCCAGCAGCGTAGGTACGGCGAACACCGGGGAGCTGTTTTTT
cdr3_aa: CASSVGTANTGELFF

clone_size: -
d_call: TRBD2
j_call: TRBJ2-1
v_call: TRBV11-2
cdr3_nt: TGTGCCAGCAGATTAGCGGGAGAGCAGTTCTTC
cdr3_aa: CASRLAGEQFF

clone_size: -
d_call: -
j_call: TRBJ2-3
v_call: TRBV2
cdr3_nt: TGTGCCAGCAGTGAAGCAGGTACTTTGGTCGATACGCAGTATTTT
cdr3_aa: CASSEAGTLVDTQYF

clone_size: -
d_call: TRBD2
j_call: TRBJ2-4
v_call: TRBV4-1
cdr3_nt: TGCGCCAGCAGCCAAAGATACAGCGGGAGTTACATTCAGTACTTC
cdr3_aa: CASSQRYSGSYIQYF

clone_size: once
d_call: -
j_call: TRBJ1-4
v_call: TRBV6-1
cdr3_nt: TGTGCCAGCAGCGGCAGGGAGAATGAAAAACTGTTTTTT
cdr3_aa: CASSGRENEKLFF

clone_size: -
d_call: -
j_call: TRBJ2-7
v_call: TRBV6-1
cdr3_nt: TGTGCCAGCATGATCACGACTAGTGCCTCCTACGAGCAGTACTTC
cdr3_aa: CASMITTSASYEQYF

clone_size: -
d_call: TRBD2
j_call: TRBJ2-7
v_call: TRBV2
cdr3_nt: TGTGCCAGCAGCGGGGAGGGGACTAGCGGGAGTTTCACCTACGAGCAGTACTTC
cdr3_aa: CASSGEGTSGSFTYEQYF